The 28 T cell receptor beta chains below were found in one sample sequenced in a study of identifying expanded T cells in peripheral blood. This table comes from immunoSEQ multiplex PCR, and its TCRdb copy is limited to in-frame clones, with some not included. The table shows 85,000 to 100,000 clones, with approximately 88% occurring only once. The sequencing input was blood. The receptors here all came from a person between 18 and 70 years old in good health.

V gene TRBV5-1 combines with J gene TRBJ2-3; 8 positions agree with TRBD2. CDR1 is SGHRS, CDR2 YFSETQ, per germline. J gave up 5 bases and V 2 bases, and 7 bases lay outside the gene matches. The CDR3 contains 15 residues. CDR3 amino acids: CASSLTGGHGDTQYF. The DNA of the CDR3 is TGCGCCAGCAGCTTAACGGGAGGGCATGGAGATACGCAGTATTTT.

This clone occurred once. V and J are TRBV28 and TRBJ2-7; 10 bases align to TRBD2. The CDR3 has 15 amino acids. The V segment lost 5 bases and the J segment 7 bases; nucleotides outside the gene matches: 11. Per the germline V gene, CDR1 is MDHEN and CDR2 is SYDVKM. The DNA for the CDR3 is TGTGCCAGCAGTCTCTACCTAGCGGGAGTGGGGGAGCAGTACTTC. Its protein is CASSLYLAGVGEQYF.

This clone was recorded only once. The V gene is TRBV6-4, the J gene TRBJ2-1; 14 bases align to TRBD2. CDR1 is MRHNA, CDR2 SNTAGT, per germline. The J segment lost 7 bases and the V segment lost 5 bases, leaving 4 bases of the junction unmatched. This CDR3 is built from 15 residues. The CDR3 nucleotides read TGTGCCAGCAGTCCTGGGACTAGCGGGAGTAATGAGCAGTTCTTC. Translation: CASSPGTSGSNEQFF.

The chain combines TRBV10-3 with TRBJ2-7; D not resolved. V dropped 5 bases and J dropped 6 bases, with 11 bases sitting between them. The CDR3 consists of 12 residues. Germline assignment: CDR1 ENHRY and CDR2 SYGVKD. The CDR3 reads CAISTPKGEQYF. In DNA form, the CDR3 reads TGTGCCATCAGTACCCCCAAGGGCGAGCAGTACTTC.

The V call is TRBV6-5, the J call TRBJ2-1, with 8 bases lining up with TRBD1. Germline trimming cut 10 bases from V and 4 bases from J; bases unmatched to any gene: 9. The CDR3 extends over 14 amino acids. Germline V gene data show CDR1 as MNHEY and CDR2 as SVGAGI. In nucleotides, the CDR3 is TGTGCCATCTCAGACAGGGGTATTTACAATGAGCAGTTCTTC. This encodes CAISDRGIYNEQFF.

This chain links TRBV23-1 with TRBJ2-1; D is undetermined. TRBV23-1 is classed as an ORF, of uncertain function. The CDR3 is 16 residues long. Between the trimmed V and J ends, which lost 1 base and 7 bases, there was a span of 17 bases. CDR3 sequence reads: CASSQYKNTPFNEQFF. CDR3 in DNA: TGCGCCAGCAGTCAATACAAGAATACCCCTTTTAATGAGCAGTTCTTC.

This clone was found once. The CDR3 nucleotides are TGTGCCAGCAGCCAAGGGGGAGGGGGCGAGCAGTTCTTC. It codes for CASSQGGGGEQFF. The rearrangement uses TRBV4-2 and TRBJ2-1; D is perhaps TRBD1 or TRBD2 (7 bases each). The CDR3 has 13 residues. Trimming cost V 1 base and J 10 bases, with 11 bases left between them. Germline V gene sequence: CDR1 LGHNA, CDR2 YNFKEQ.

The chain employs TRBV5-4 and TRBJ2-5; TRBD2 matches at 9 bases. The V segment lost 7 bases and the J segment 3 bases; nucleotides outside the gene matches: 1. This CDR3 region has 12 residues. Germline V lookup: CDR1 SGHNT, CDR2 YYREEE (reference sequence). CDR3 DNA: TGTGCCAGCCGCGGGGGGGAAGAGACCCAGTACTTC. Amino acid sequence: CASRGGEETQYF.

The chain recombines TRBV29-1 with TRBJ2-5; D is possibly TRBD1 (6 bases). Germline lookup yields CDR1 SQVTM and CDR2 ANQGSEA. The V end lost 5 bases, the J end lost 5 bases, and 15 bases lay between the germline ends. The CDR3 length is 13 residues. The CDR3 DNA reads as TGCAGCGTTAACCCGGGACAAACGGAGACCCAGTACTTC. It encodes CSVNPGQTETQYF.

Points on this clone: Germline and junction disagree at one end, which may indicate a read error. This chain connects TRBV5-4 to TRBJ1-4, with D unclear. The CDR3 contains 15 residues. CDR1 is SGHNT and CDR2 is YYREEE in the germline V gene (reference sequence). Written as DNA, the CDR3 is TGTGCCAGCAGCTTGAGAGCAGGCCCTAACGAAAAACTGTTTTTT. This translates into CASSLRAGPNEKLFF.

The chain is built from TRBV5-4 and TRBJ2-7; 13 bases are shared with TRBD2. Per germline, CDR1 SGHNT and CDR2 YYREEE (reference sequence). The CDR3 has 15 residues. Germline trimming cut 4 bases from V and 5 bases from J; bases unmatched to any gene: 6. The CDR3 sequence is CASSLRLAGGDEQYF. DNA for the CDR3: TGTGCCAGCAGCCTACGACTAGCGGGAGGTGACGAGCAGTACTTC.

The rearrangement uses TRBV6-5 and TRBJ2-5; D is undetermined. The length of the CDR3 is 11 residues. Germline lookup yields CDR1 MNHEY and CDR2 SVGAGI. The V gene lost 8 bases and the J gene lost 3 bases, with 7 bases spanning the gap. DNA of the CDR3: TGTGCCAGCCGACGGGAAGAGACCCAGTACTTC. This gives the protein CASRREETQYF.

The chain has TRBV9 and TRBJ2-1; maybe TRBD2 (5 bases). The V end was cut by 4 bases, the J end by 10 bases, with 12 bases between. CDR1 and CDR2 (germline): SGDLS, YYNGEE. The CDR3 is 12 residues long. CDR3 in amino acids: CASSPRDGEQFF. The CDR3 DNA follows: TGTGCCAGCAGCCCCCGGGATGGGGAGCAGTTCTTC.

V gene TRBV5-4 combines with J gene TRBJ1-1; 10 nucleotides agree with TRBD1. V shed 4 bases, J shed 0 bases, and the junction held 0 bases outside the gene matches. The CDR3 spans 14 residues. Germline V CDR1 and CDR2: SGHNT, YYREEE (reference sequence). The CDR3 DNA reads as TGTGCCAGCAGCGGGACAGGGGTGAACACTGAAGCTTTCTTT. Its protein is CASSGTGVNTEAFF.

V usage is TRBV5-8 and J usage is TRBJ2-7; 9 bases map to TRBD2. Germline CDR1 SGHTS, CDR2 YDEGEE. J lost 1 base, V lost 2 bases, and 4 bases had no gene match. This CDR3 has 15 amino acids. DNA of the CDR3: TGTGCCAGCAGCTTTCTTAGCGGGAGATCCTACGAGCAGTACTTC. This encodes CASSFLSGRSYEQYF.

The chain has TRBV25-1 and TRBJ1-6, with TRBD1 matching over 7 bases. Germline V CDR1 and CDR2: MGHDK, SYGVNS. The CDR3 totals 13 residues. Trimming cost V 4 bases and J 10 bases; bases outside gene matches: 4. CDR3 amino acids: CASSVQGRSPLHF. CDR3 in DNA: TGTGCCAGCAGTGTACAGGGGAGATCACCCCTCCACTTT.

J is TRBJ1-2 and V is TRBV28; TRBD1 aligns across 7 bases. CDR1 and CDR2 (germline): MDHEN, SYDVKM. This CDR3 has 16 residues. J was trimmed by 7 bases and V by 2 bases; bases with no gene match: 13. CDR3: CASSLPRGDGYSGYTF. Written as DNA, the CDR3 is TGTGCCAGCAGTTTACCCAGGGGGGATGGGTATTCTGGCTACACCTTC.

The chain combines TRBV15 with TRBJ2-7; 14 bases agree with TRBD2. The CDR3 loop spans 15 amino acids. Germline V gene lookup returns CDR1 LNHNV and CDR2 YYDKDF (reference sequence). J lost 3 bases, V lost 4 bases, and 2 bases had no gene match. The CDR3 here is CATSTGLAGGYEQYF. The CDR3 coding sequence is TGTGCCACCAGCACTGGACTAGCGGGAGGCTACGAGCAGTACTTC.

The chain carries TRBV18 and TRBJ1-6; TRBD1 matches at 8 bases. Germline loops: CDR1 KGHSH, CDR2 LQKENI. CDR3 size: 16 residues. V lost 3 bases, J lost 8 bases, and 9 bases stayed unmatched. CDR3 sequence (DNA): TGTGCCAGCTCACCCCGGTTGACAGGGGAGCATTCACCCCTCCACTTT. Translated, it gives CASSPRLTGEHSPLHF.

The rearrangement uses TRBV6-1 and TRBJ1-5; 7 bases line up with TRBD1. Unmatched junction bases numbered 6, after V lost 6 bases and J lost 1 base. This CDR3 is 15 amino acids long. Germline CDR1 is MNHNS and CDR2 is SASEGT. CDR3 sequence: CASSEGALSNQPQHF. DNA of the CDR3: TGTGCCAGCAGCGAGGGGGCTTTGAGCAATCAGCCCCAGCATTTT.

This rearrangement joins TRBV19 to TRBJ2-7; D is perhaps TRBD1 (6 bases). The CDR3 covers 15 residues. The germline V gene has CDR1 LNHDA and CDR2 SQIVND (reference sequence). The V end was cut by 1 base, the J end by 5 bases, with 15 bases between. CDR3 residues: CASSIGTGPLDEQYF. CDR3 nucleotide sequence: TGTGCCAGTAGTATAGGTACAGGGCCGCTGGACGAGCAGTACTTC.

The chain uses TRBV2 and TRBJ2-7; 7 bases match TRBD1. Trimming removed 4 bases from V and 4 bases from J; junction bases left unmatched: 1. CDR1 SNHLY and CDR2 FYNNEI come from the germline V gene. This CDR3 contains 12 residues. As DNA, the CDR3 is TGTGCCAGCAGTGCGACAGGGTACGAGCAGTACTTC. It is translated as CASSATGYEQYF.

This clone has only a few counts. This rearrangement joins TRBV7-3 to TRBJ2-7; no clear D. Germline CDR1 reads SGHTA; CDR2 reads FQGTGA. Trimming shortened V by 1 base and J by 6 bases, and 10 bases separated the two germline ends. The length of the CDR3 is 13 residues. CDR3 sequence: CASSLNDVAEQYF. The CDR3 DNA follows: TGTGCCAGCAGCTTAAACGATGTAGCCGAGCAGTACTTC. Full variable domain (remainder filled in from reference TRBV7-3 and TRBJ2-7): GAGVSQTPSNKVTEKGKYVELRCDPISGHTALYWYRQSLGQGPEFLIYFQGTGAADDSGLPNDRFFAVRPEGSVSTLKIQRTERGDSAVYLCASSLNDVAEQYFGPGTRLTVT.

The chain employs TRBV19 and TRBJ2-7, with 10 bases fitting TRBD2. This CDR3 spans 16 amino acids. Germline CDR1 is LNHDA and CDR2 is SQIVND (reference sequence). The J segment lost 7 bases and the V segment lost 2 bases, leaving 11 bases of the junction unmatched. CDR3 DNA: TGTGCCAGTAGTATACTAGCGGGGGCCCAATATGGAGAGCAGTACTTC. This encodes CASSILAGAQYGEQYF.

This chain links TRBV5-1 with TRBJ2-1; 10 bases are shared with TRBD2. CDR1 and CDR2 from the germline V gene are SGHRS and YFSETQ. The CDR3 extends over 13 amino acids. The junction had 6 bases not matched to a gene; V was cut back by 5 bases and J by 10 bases. The CDR3 sequence: CASSNGLAEEQFF. The CDR3 coding sequence is TGCGCCAGCAGTAACGGACTAGCGGAGGAGCAGTTCTTC.

The chain has TRBV4-2 and TRBJ2-6; 14 nucleotides align to TRBD2. The V gene's germline CDR1 is LGHNA and CDR2 YNFKEQ. CDR3 length: 18 residues. V trimming: 5 bases; J trimming: 1 base; junction bases outside the gene matches: 4. CDR3 nucleotides: TGTGCCAGCAGCTCGGGACTAGCGGGAGTTTCTGGGGCCAACGTCCTGACTTTC. Its protein product is CASSSGLAGVSGANVLTF.

The chain joins TRBV28 to TRBJ1-3; 8 bases fit TRBD1. The V gene end was trimmed by 5 bases and the J gene end by 10 bases; junction bases not matched to a gene: 7. Germline V gene sequence: CDR1 MDHEN, CDR2 SYDVKM. This CDR3 is 13 amino acids long. In DNA, the CDR3 is TGTGCCAGCAGTCCCACAGGGGGTAGAACCATATATTTT. It yields the protein CASSPTGGRTIYF.

This clone has more than one count but fewer than ten. The chain uses TRBV2 and TRBJ1-2; D is unresolved. This CDR3 spans 10 amino acids. The germline gives CDR1 SNHLY, CDR2 FYNNEI. Deletions cut 5 bases from V and 6 bases from J, with 4 bases between. The CDR3 sequence is CASSQNGYTF. CDR3 in DNA: TGTGCCAGCAGTCAGAATGGCTACACCTTC.